This T cell receptor beta chain was found in a study of a mutant IDH1 vaccine in newly diagnosed glioma. Using immunoSEQ multiplex PCR, the repertoire was profiled, and TCRdb retains in-frame clones only, with some absent. The sample has approximately 60,000 clones, about 90% seen once. As to time point: week 23, last vaccination. In every dose of vaccine, 300 ug of mutant IDH1 20-mer peptide was given alongside topical imiquimod. With 6 bases removed from V and 5 bases from J, the gap between germline ends came to 16 bases. The germline V gene has CDR1 MNHNY and CDR2 SVGAGI (reference sequence). CDR3 length equals 15 residues. A remark on this clone: Its antigen is currently unknown.

The sequence derives from a middle-aged man with glioma. The genes are TRBV6-6 and TRBJ2-2; tentatively, D is TRBD2 (7 bases). Source: PBMCs, taken from a glioma patient whose treatment included an IDH1 peptide vaccine. The chain's CDR3 is CASRRTGRGTGELFF. For the CDR3, the DNA is TGTGCCAGCAGGAGAACAGGGAGGGGAACCGGGGAGCTGTTTTTT.